Below, 31 T cell receptor beta chains from the same sample are listed, as sequenced in a study of PD-1 blockade in classical Hodgkin lymphoma. Described time point: cycle 4 day 1 (C4D1), after more than 5 weeks of nivolumab. Every patient was affected by relapse after autologous stem cell transplantation, while exposure to brentuximab vedotin was not uniform. Researchers pulled CD8+ T cells out of thawed PBMCs using magnetic negative selection. Sequenced by immunoSEQ multiplex PCR; TCRdb stores in-frame clones only, minus some. Altogether 15,000 to 20,000 clones are present, about 87% being singletons, with the ten largest covering less than 5.5%. Sequenced here: CD8+ T cells from blood, sampled before the fourth cycle of nivolumab. All receptors derive from a human donor with classical Hodgkin lymphoma.

J is TRBJ2-6 and V is TRBV9; D unresolved. The germline CDR1 and CDR2 sequences are SGDLS and YYNGEE. CDR3 length: 17 residues. Trimming pared 4 bases from V and 0 bases from J, leaving 14 bases between. CDR3 sequence: CASSPAGQTSGANVLTF. The CDR3 DNA reads TGTGCCAGCAGCCCCGCCGGCCAGACCTCTGGGGCCAACGTCCTGACTTTC. Full variable domain (remainder filled in from reference TRBV9 and TRBJ2-6): DSGVTQTPKHLITATGQRVTLRCSPRSGDLSVYWYQQSLDQGLQFLIQYYNGEERAKGNILERFSAQQFPDLHSELNLSSLELGDSALYFCASSPAGQTSGANVLTFGAGSRLTVL.

The chain uses TRBV6-5 and TRBJ2-5; TRBD2 might be the D (6 bases). V was cut by 7 bases and J by 11 bases, with 26 bases left in between. The CDR3 covers 15 residues. Germline loops: CDR1 MNHEY, CDR2 SVGAGI. The CDR3 spells CASNPYAGGGEEQYF. The CDR3 nucleotides are TGTGCCAGCAATCCCTACGCCGGCGGAGGGGAGGAGCAGTACTTC.

This clone was found a few times. V gene TRBV2 combines with J gene TRBJ2-3; D gene unclear. This CDR3 has 11 amino acids. Trimming removed 10 bases from V and 4 bases from J, with 9 bases in between. Germline assignment: CDR1 SNHLY and CDR2 FYNNEI. CDR3 sequence (DNA): TGTGCCATTGTAGACGCAGATACGCAGTATTTT. Its protein product is CAIVDADTQYF.

This chain connects TRBV10-3 to TRBJ1-3, with D hard to call. Germline loops: CDR1 ENHRY, CDR2 SYGVKD. Trimming removed 4 bases from V and 3 bases from J, with 7 bases in between. CDR3 length: 13 amino acids. The DNA of the CDR3 is TGTGCCATCAGTGTTGAAGGTGGAAACACCATATATTTT. This encodes CAISVEGGNTIYF.

The chain links TRBV23-1 to TRBJ1-2; tentatively, D is TRBD1 (5 bases). TRBV23-1 is recorded as an ORF, its role being uncertain. V lost 6 bases and J lost 4, with 12 bases in between. This CDR3 contains 13 residues. Written as DNA, the CDR3 is TGCGCCAGCAGCCCTGGACATAGCTATGGCTACACCTTC. Its protein product is CASSPGHSYGYTF.

This rearrangement joins TRBV29-1 to TRBJ2-3; TRBD2 might be the D (5 bases). Deletions cut 3 bases from V and 0 bases from J, with 13 bases between. The CDR3 is 15 amino acids. CDR1 and CDR2 from the germline V gene are SQVTM and ANQGSEA. This CDR3 reads CSVDLAQASTDTQYF. The CDR3 region has the DNA TGCAGCGTTGACTTAGCGCAGGCTAGCACAGATACGCAGTATTTT.

The chain is built from TRBV27 and TRBJ2-1, with D hard to call. The V end was cut by 4 bases, the J end by 2 bases, with 6 bases between. The CDR3 spans 13 residues. Per germline, CDR1 MNHEY and CDR2 SMNVEV (reference sequence). The CDR3 DNA reads TGTGCCAGCAGTTCAGTGGCCTACAATGAGCAGTTCTTC. It specifies CASSSVAYNEQFF.

The chain links TRBV4-1 to TRBJ2-1, with TRBD2 matching 12 bases. The CDR3 is made up of 16 amino acids. CDR1 MGHRA and CDR2 YSYEKL come from the germline V gene. V lost 5 bases to trimming and J lost 5 bases; unmatched junction nucleotides: 7. The CDR3 bases are TGCGCCAGCAGCGACGAGACTAGCGGGGGTAACAATGAGCAGTTCTTC. This encodes CASSDETSGGNNEQFF.

The chain recombines TRBV25-1 with TRBJ1-2; 9 positions agree with TRBD1. CDR1 is MGHDK, CDR2 SYGVNS, per germline. CDR3 size: 14 residues. J lost 8 bases, V lost 3 bases, and 7 bases had no gene match. The CDR3, as DNA: TGTGCCAGCAGTGACCAACAGGGGGCGAGCGGCTACACCTTC. Translating gives CASSDQQGASGYTF.

The rearrangement joins TRBV5-1 to TRBJ2-1; D gene uncertain. Germline assignment: CDR1 SGHRS and CDR2 YFSETQ. Trimming stripped 4 bases from V and 5 bases from J, with 16 bases between. CDR3 length: 15 amino acids. The CDR3 DNA is TGCGCCAGCAGCCCGATCTCGGTTGGGGACAATGAGCAGTTCTTC. Its translation is CASSPISVGDNEQFF.

This clone occurred once. The chain joins TRBV2 to TRBJ2-1, with TRBD2 identical over 7 bases. The trim removed 9 bases at V and 6 bases at J, leaving 14 bases unmatched. Germline V gene sequence: CDR1 SNHLY, CDR2 FYNNEI. This CDR3 has 15 residues. The CDR3 DNA is TGTGCCAGTGGGTCCTCTAGCGGTTCGCCCAATGAGCAGTTCTTC. Translated, it gives CASGSSSGSPNEQFF.

The gene calls are TRBV4-1 and TRBJ2-3; no definite D call. Germline loops: CDR1 MGHRA, CDR2 YSYEKL. The ends were cut back, 1 base at V and 1 base at J, with 6 bases in the middle. The CDR3 has 14 amino acids. The chain's CDR3 is CASSQGVGTDTQYF. The CDR3, as DNA: TGCGCCAGCAGCCAAGGGGTAGGCACAGATACGCAGTATTTT.

The chain is built from TRBV27 and TRBJ1-5; D call uncertain. CDR1 and CDR2 from the germline V gene are MNHEY and SMNVEV (reference sequence). The CDR3 extends over 15 amino acids. The V end lost 2 bases, the J end lost 6 bases, and 14 bases lay between the germline ends. In DNA, the CDR3 is TGTGCCAGCAGTTTAGTAGGACCGGCGGGTCAGCCCCAGCATTTT. The encoded protein is CASSLVGPAGQPQHF.

This chain uses TRBV5-1 with TRBJ2-7, with 13 bases that match TRBD2. CDR1 is SGHRS and CDR2 is YFSETQ in the germline V gene. CDR3 length equals 19 residues. V was clipped by 4 bases and J by 2 bases; unmatched bases: 15. CDR3 nucleotide sequence: TGCGCCAGCAGCCTTACAACTAGCGGGAGGGCCTTCTCTCCCTACGAGCAGTACTTC. Amino acids: CASSLTTSGRAFSPYEQYF. Filled out from reference TRBV5-1 and TRBJ2-7, the complete variable domain reads KAGVTQTPRYLIKTRGQQVTLSCSPISGHRSVSWYQQTPGQGLQFLFEYFSETQRNKGNFPGRFSGRQFSNSRSEMNVSTLELGDSALYLCASSLTTSGRAFSPYEQYFGPGTRLTVT.

This rearrangement joins TRBV19 to TRBJ1-1, with a possible D match to TRBD1 (6 bases). The CDR3 extends over 16 amino acids. CDR1 is LNHDA, CDR2 SQIVND, per germline (reference sequence). Trimming removed 1 base at V and 1 base at J, with 13 bases between. DNA of the CDR3: TGTGCCAGTAGTATAGGAGGACAGCTGAAGAACACTGAAGCTTTCTTT. It yields the protein CASSIGGQLKNTEAFF.

This clone was observed a few times. The chain links TRBV30 to TRBJ1-5, with a tentative D call TRBD1 (5 bases). Trimming stripped 0 bases from V and 5 bases from J, with 14 bases between. This CDR3 is 15 amino acids long. Germline loops: CDR1 GTSNPN, CDR2 SVGIG (reference sequence). The CDR3 DNA reads as TGTGCCTGGAGTGTGACGGGGGAGGGATATCAGCCCCAGCATTTT. Its translation is CAWSVTGEGYQPQHF.

V usage is TRBV18 and J usage is TRBJ1-5, with D perhaps matching TRBD1 (6 bases). The CDR3 consists of 14 residues. CDR1 is KGHSH, CDR2 LQKENI, per germline. V lost 4 bases, J lost 2 bases, and 9 bases lay in between. CDR3 DNA sequence: TGTGCCAGCTCACGAGGACAGCGCAATCAGCCCCAGCATTTT. Its translation is CASSRGQRNQPQHF.

V and J are TRBV5-1 and TRBJ2-2; D gene uncertain. The germline gives CDR1 SGHRS, CDR2 YFSETQ. Between the trimmed V and J ends, which lost 0 bases and 3 bases, there was a span of 0 bases. There are 12 residues in the CDR3. The CDR3: CASSLDTGELFF. For the CDR3, the DNA is TGCGCCAGCAGCTTGGACACCGGGGAGCTGTTTTTT.

The chain uses TRBV6-5 and TRBJ1-1, with D uncertain. Trimming left V 0 bases short and J 1 base short, with 9 bases between. CDR1 MNHEY and CDR2 SVGAGI come from the germline V gene. This CDR3 contains 15 residues. In DNA, the CDR3 is TGTGCCAGCAGTTACTCCCCGACTTGGAACACTGAAGCTTTCTTT. Translated, it gives CASSYSPTWNTEAFF.

Written as DNA, the CDR3 is TGTGCCAGCAGCTTCAGGGGAGTTACTGGAAACACCATATATTTT. As protein: CASSFRGVTGNTIYF. The V call is TRBV7-2, the J call TRBJ1-3; a weak D match, TRBD1 (6 bases). The germline V and J ends were trimmed by 3 bases and 2 bases, with 11 bases remaining between them. The germline V gene encodes CDR1 SGHTA and CDR2 FQGNSA. The CDR3 has 15 residues.

This sequence joins TRBV28 and TRBJ2-7; a weak D match, TRBD2 (7 bases). There are 17 residues in the CDR3. V lost 5 bases and J 5 bases, leaving 25 bases between the germline ends. Germline lookup yields CDR1 MDHEN and CDR2 SYDVKM. The CDR3 loop reads CASSPSSWGGHMDEQYF. Written as DNA, the CDR3 is TGTGCCAGCAGTCCGTCATCCTGGGGGGGACATATGGACGAGCAGTACTTC. The variable domain in full, with the rest retrieved from reference TRBV28 and TRBJ2-7, is DVKVTQSSRYLVKRTGEKVFLECVQDMDHENMFWYRQDPGLGLRLIYFSYDVKMKEKGDIPEGYSVSREKKERFSLILESASTNQTSMYLCASSPSSWGGHMDEQYFGPGTRLTVT.

V is TRBV9 and J is TRBJ2-7, with D unresolved. The CDR3 spans 12 residues. Trimming pared 5 bases from V and 0 bases from J, leaving 6 bases between. CDR1 and CDR2 (germline): SGDLS, YYNGEE. Here the CDR3 reads CASRGDSYEQYF. CDR3 DNA sequence: TGTGCCAGCAGGGGCGACTCCTACGAGCAGTACTTC.

The chain carries TRBV9 and TRBJ1-3; D is undetermined. Germline V gene data show CDR1 as SGDLS and CDR2 as YYNGEE. The V and J ends lost 0 bases and 0 bases respectively, with 13 bases between them. This CDR3 comprises 17 residues. The CDR3 is CASSVDGRFSSGNTIYF. Written as DNA, the CDR3 is TGTGCCAGCAGCGTAGACGGCCGCTTCTCCTCTGGAAACACCATATATTTT.

The chain carries TRBV7-8 and TRBJ2-7, with 7 bases aligning to TRBD1. V lost 5 bases, J lost 3 bases, and 10 bases stayed unmatched. The germline V gene encodes CDR1 SGHVS and CDR2 FQNEAQ. The CDR3 consists of 15 residues. The CDR3 region is CASSKGTVKDYEQYF. The CDR3 region has the DNA TGTGCCAGCAGCAAAGGGACAGTAAAAGACTACGAGCAGTACTTC.

The chain carries TRBV27 and TRBJ1-2; D ambiguous. The germline V and J ends were trimmed by 1 base and 3 bases, with 6 bases remaining between them. CDR1 is MNHEY and CDR2 is SMNVEV in the germline V gene (reference sequence). This CDR3 has 13 amino acids. Here the CDR3 reads CASSLLPYYGYTF. The CDR3 bases are TGTGCCAGCAGTTTATTGCCTTACTATGGCTACACCTTC.

The chain uses TRBV7-6 and TRBJ1-5; 8 bases are shared with TRBD1. Germline CDR1 is SGHVS and CDR2 is FNYEAQ. This CDR3 has 15 residues. With 1 base clipped from V and 6 bases from J, the junction kept 5 bases outside the gene matches. The CDR3 DNA is TGTGCCAGCAGCTTAGAGGCAGGGGGCTTTCAGCCCCAGCATTTT. Translating it yields CASSLEAGGFQPQHF.

V is TRBV27 and J is TRBJ1-2, with D hard to call. The CDR3 runs 14 residues. Germline V CDR1 and CDR2: MNHEY, SMNVEV (reference sequence). V gave up 5 bases and J gave up 8 bases, with 18 bases separating them. The CDR3 DNA follows: TGTGCCAGCAGTGAATCAGGCCCCCTCTGGGGCTACACCTTC. It yields the protein CASSESGPLWGYTF.

J is TRBJ2-5 and V is TRBV6-5, with D perhaps TRBD1 or TRBD2 (5 bases each). Deletions cut 2 bases from V and 2 bases from J, with 15 bases between. Per germline, CDR1 MNHEY and CDR2 SVGAGI. The CDR3 is 16 residues long. The CDR3 DNA reads TGTGCCAGCAGTTACGAGGGGAACCTGTTGCAAGAGACCCAGTACTTC. It is translated as CASSYEGNLLQETQYF.

This clone is a singleton in its sample. This chain joins TRBV19 and TRBJ1-2; 9 nucleotides agree with TRBD1. The CDR3 has 15 amino acids. CDR1 LNHDA and CDR2 SQIVND come from the germline V gene (reference sequence). V trimming: 6 bases; J trimming: 1 base; junction bases outside the gene matches: 6. The CDR3 sequence is CASSSRDRDNYGYTF. CDR3 sequence (DNA): TGTGCCAGTAGCTCCCGGGACAGGGATAACTATGGCTACACCTTC.

The V and J genes are TRBV11-3 and TRBJ2-1; 10 bases are shared with TRBD2. V trimming: 5 bases; J trimming: 0 bases; junction bases outside the gene matches: 10. From germline, CDR1 is SGHNT and CDR2 YENEEA. The CDR3 sequence is 18 residues long. The CDR3 DNA reads TGTGCCAGCAGCCCTTCGCTAGCGGGAGATATCTCCTACAATGAGCAGTTCTTC. The encoded protein is CASSPSLAGDISYNEQFF. The full variable domain, in which reference TRBV11-3 and TRBJ2-1 provide the parts outside the CDR3, is EAGVVQSPRYKIIEKKQPVAFWCNPISGHNTLYWYLQNLGQGPELLIRYENEEAVDDSQLPKDRFSAERLKGVDSTLKIQPAELGDSAVYLCASSPSLAGDISYNEQFFGPGTRLTVL.

The chain combines TRBV9 with TRBJ2-1; 10 nucleotides match TRBD2. The CDR3 runs 15 residues. J gave up 8 bases and V 2 bases, and 7 bases lay outside the gene matches. The germline CDR1 and CDR2 sequences are SGDLS and YYNGEE. The CDR3 protein is CASSVGLAEGDEQFF. The CDR3 DNA sequence: TGTGCCAGCAGCGTTGGACTAGCGGAGGGGGATGAGCAGTTCTTC. Filled out from reference TRBV9 and TRBJ2-1, the complete variable domain reads DSGVTQTPKHLITATGQRVTLRCSPRSGDLSVYWYQQSLDQGLQFLIQYYNGEERAKGNILERFSAQQFPDLHSELNLSSLELGDSALYFCASSVGLAEGDEQFFGPGTRLTVL.